What follows are 32 T cell receptor beta chains derived from one specimen sequenced in a study of tumor-infiltrating lymphocytes in oesophageal squamous cell carcinoma. TCRdb redid the calling of the PCR reads with MiXCR, one entry per CDR3 protein. There are about 15,000 distinct CDR3 sequences in the sample; less than 60% occur only once, and about 14% lies in the top ten. Source material: blood. These receptors all come from a male donor with esophageal squamous cell carcinoma.

The chain carries TRBV6-1 and TRBJ1-1; D uncertain. The CDR3 runs 14 residues. CDR1 and CDR2 (germline): MNHNS, SASEGT. Trimming stripped 7 bases from V and 8 bases from J, with 20 bases between. For the CDR3, the DNA is TGTGCCAGCACCAATCAATGGGGAAGCAAAGAAGCTTTCTTT. Amino acids: CASTNQWGSKEAFF.

The chain joins TRBV10-3 to TRBJ2-3; 11 positions agree with TRBD2. Unmatched junction bases numbered 7, after V lost 3 bases and J lost 2 bases. The CDR3 is made up of 17 amino acids. Germline CDR1 reads ENHRY; CDR2 reads SYGVKD. The CDR3 loop reads CAISDSTSGIPTDTQYF. As DNA, the CDR3 is TGTGCCATCAGTGATTCGACTAGCGGGATACCCACAGATACGCAGTATTTT.

The rearrangement uses TRBV7-9 and TRBJ2-7; unclear D gene. The DNA matches TRBJ2-4 better at its end, which makes the J call doubtful. Germline-derived CDR1 and CDR2 are SEHNR and FQNEAQ (reference sequence). The CDR3 runs 12 residues. The CDR3: CASSLELGIQYF. The CDR3 bases are TGTGCCAGCAGCTTAGAATTAGGCATTCAGTACTTC.

About this clonotype itself: The junction departs from the called germline gene at one end, perhaps through a read error. The genes are TRBV11-1 and TRBJ2-3; no firm D call. Germline V CDR1 and CDR2: SGHAT, FQDESV (reference sequence). The CDR3 contains 15 residues. The CDR3, as DNA: TGTGCCAGCAGCTTATTCAACGGAAGGAATTCACCCCTCCACTTC. Translated: CASSLFNGRNSPLHF.

This clonotype was detected only a few times. It is likely a read error, because the conserved phenylalanine at the end of the CDR3 is missing. The limits of the CDR3 on the DNA are not certain, so only TCRdb's listed CDR3 is given. The V call is TRBV7-4, the J call TRBJ2-1; the table's D call, TRBD2, was not checked against the DNA. Germline CDR1 reads SGHVT; CDR2 reads SQSDAQ. The CDR3 spans 15 amino acids, including both terminal residues. The CDR3 sequence: CASSLGRGDGYTFGS.

The chain has TRBV7-2 and TRBJ1-5, with 7 nucleotides matching TRBD1. Trimming took 3 bases from V and 5 from J; bases not matched to a gene: 7. Germline loops: CDR1 SGHTA, CDR2 FQGNSA. This CDR3 has 15 residues. The CDR3 loop is CASSLFVTGHQPQHF. CDR3 DNA: TGTGCCAGCAGCTTGTTCGTGACAGGGCATCAGCCCCAGCATTTT. The full variable domain, rest sourced from reference TRBV7-2 and TRBJ1-5, is GAGVSQSPSNKVTEKGKDVELRCDPISGHTALYWYRQSLGQGLEFLIYFQGNSAPDKSGLPSDRFSAERTGGSVSTLTIQRTQQEDSAVYLCASSLFVTGHQPQHFGDGTRLSIL.

This clonotype was observed at least ten times. The chain joins TRBV5-5 to TRBJ2-3; D call uncertain. Germline V CDR1 and CDR2: SGHKS, YYEKEE (reference sequence). The CDR3 loop spans 15 amino acids. V dropped 1 base and J dropped 0 bases, with 9 bases sitting between them. CDR3 sequence reads: CASSLLAASTDTQYF. CDR3 nucleotides: TGTGCCAGCAGCTTGCTGGCAGCTAGCACAGATACGCAGTATTTT.

The chain employs TRBV28 and TRBJ2-5, with 12 bases aligning to TRBD2. The J call is uncertain, as TRBJ2-7 better fits the DNA end. This CDR3 comprises 21 residues. Germline V lookup: CDR1 MDHEN, CDR2 SYDVKM. The CDR3 bases are TGTGCCAGCAGTTTCAGGACTAGCGGGATCTCGAAGGCCTTCTACCTCTACGAGCAGTACTTC. Translation: CASSFRTSGISKAFYLYEQYF.

In this sample, this clonotype is large. The chain uses TRBV7-3 and TRBJ2-5; TRBD2 matches at 10 bases. Germline assignment: CDR1 SGHTA and CDR2 FQGTGA. The CDR3 loop spans 15 amino acids. V dropped 5 bases and J dropped 3; count of bases not matched to a gene: 6. CDR3 DNA: TGTGCCAGCAGCAGAGCCGGGACTAGCGAAGAGACCCAGTACTTC. Encoded protein: CASSRAGTSEETQYF. Full variable domain (outside the CDR3, taken from reference TRBV7-3 and TRBJ2-5): GAGVSQTPSNKVTEKGKYVELRCDPISGHTALYWYRQSLGQGPEFLIYFQGTGAADDSGLPNDRFFAVRPEGSVSTLKIQRTERGDSAVYLCASSRAGTSEETQYFGPGTRLLVL.

The genes are TRBV7-4 and TRBJ2-7; D perhaps matches TRBD1 (6 bases). V gave up 5 bases and J gave up 2 bases, with 16 bases separating them. The length of the CDR3 is 15 residues. The V gene's germline CDR1 is SGHVT and CDR2 SQSDAQ. CDR3 nucleotide sequence: TGTGCCAGCAGCCCCTGGGGGCCCGGGGCCTACGAGCAGTACTTC. Protein sequence: CASSPWGPGAYEQYF. The complete variable domain, with remaining parts taken from reference TRBV7-4 and TRBJ2-7, reads GAGVSQSPRYKVAKRGRDVALRCDSISGHVTLYWYRQTLGQGSEVLTYSQSDAQRDKSGRPSGRFSAERPERSVSTLKIQRTEQGDSAVYLCASSPWGPGAYEQYFGPGTRLTVT.

The rearrangement joins TRBV10-1 to TRBJ2-1; D is possibly TRBD1 (5 bases). The germline V gene has CDR1 WNHNN and CDR2 SYGVQD (reference sequence). The germline V and J ends were trimmed by 9 bases and 4 bases, with 13 bases remaining between them. The CDR3 extends over 13 amino acids. The CDR3 DNA is TGCGCCAGTCAGCCGGACAAATACAATGAGCAGTTCTTC. It encodes CASQPDKYNEQFF.

This clonotype was seen only a few times. This chain links TRBV24-1 with TRBJ2-1; D is perhaps TRBD1 (5 bases). The end of the DNA aligns better with TRBJ2-7, so the J call may be wrong. CDR3 length equals 13 residues. Per the germline V gene, CDR1 is KGHDR and CDR2 is SFDVKD. CDR3 amino acids: CATSPPQGYEQYF. For the CDR3, the DNA is TGTGCCACCAGTCCCCCGCAGGGCTACGAGCAGTACTTC.

The J gene is TRBJ1-5, the V gene TRBV6-1, with 7 bases fitting TRBD1. The V and J ends lost 3 bases and 7 bases, in that order; junction bases with no gene match: 9. The CDR3 totals 15 residues. CDR1 is MNHNS, CDR2 SASEGT, per germline. Written as DNA, the CDR3 is TGTGCCAGCAGTGAGAACAGGGGAGGGGGCCAGCCCCAGCATTTT. It specifies CASSENRGGGQPQHF.

The chain carries TRBV28 and TRBJ2-1; the match to TRBD2 covers 10 bases. CDR3 length equals 13 residues. Trimming took 4 bases from V and 9 from J; bases not matched to a gene: 3. CDR1 is MDHEN, CDR2 SYDVKM, per germline. The CDR3 nucleotides read TGTGCCAGCAGTTCTAGCGGGAGAGTTGAGCAGTTCTTC. This translates into CASSSSGRVEQFF.

This clonotype appeared many times. The conserved phenylalanine or tryptophan normally closing the CDR3 is absent here, so this likely arose from a read error. Because the CDR3's place on the DNA is in doubt, the DNA is left out and the CDR3 is given as listed by TCRdb. The chain is built from TRBV7-8 and TRBJ2-4. Germline V gene data show CDR1 as SGHVS and CDR2 as FQNEAQ. The CDR3 length is 8 residues, termini included. The CDR3 here is CASSLGSG.

V gene TRBV6-6 combines with J gene TRBJ1-4; a possible D gene is TRBD1 (5 bases). CDR3 length: 14 residues. The V gene lost 3 bases and the J gene lost 7 bases, with 12 bases spanning the gap. CDR1 MNHNY and CDR2 SVGAGI come from the germline V gene (reference sequence). The CDR3 spells CASSYRDPREKLFF. The CDR3 DNA follows: TGTGCCAGCAGTTATCGGGACCCCCGTGAAAAACTGTTTTTT.

A word on this clonotype: Since the CDR3 does not end with the conserved phenylalanine or tryptophan, this likely comes from a read error. This chain joins TRBV7-2 and TRBJ2-6; D remains unclear. Trimming removed 1 base from V and 0 bases from J, with 16 bases in between. The length of the CDR3 is 19 residues. The germline gives CDR1 SGHTA, CDR2 FQGNSA. In DNA, the CDR3 is TGTGCCAGCAGCTTAGTTTGGGGATACTCCCCCTCTGGGGCCAACGTCCTGACTTCC. Protein sequence: CASSLVWGYSPSGANVLTS.

This clonotype turned up a few times. Lacking the conserved final phenylalanine or tryptophan, this CDR3 likely reflects a read error. It is unclear where the CDR3 begins or ends on the DNA, so no DNA is shown, and the CDR3 is as TCRdb lists it. The chain has TRBV6-1 and TRBJ2-7; the D call TRBD2 from the table was never checked on the DNA. Germline V gene data show CDR1 as MNHNS and CDR2 as SASEGT. The CDR3 totals 8 residues, both ends included. Here the CDR3 reads CASSEDAG.

V is TRBV7-3 and J is TRBJ2-3; 7 positions match TRBD1. The last part of the DNA fits TRBJ2-7 better; the J call may be wrong. Germline V lookup: CDR1 SGHTA, CDR2 FQGTGA. The CDR3 is made up of 14 amino acids. This chain's CDR3 is CASSFRDSHNEQYF. The CDR3 DNA follows: TGTGCCAGCAGCTTCCGGGACAGTCACAATGAGCAGTACTTC.

Concerning this clonotype itself: Because the CDR3's place on the DNA is in doubt, the DNA is left out and the CDR3 is given as listed by TCRdb. The chain joins TRBV12-3 or TRBV12-4 to TRBJ2-1. The CDR3 contains 15 residues when both ends are counted. This CDR3 reads CASSPLREIWLHLRF.

This chain's CDR3 is CASRTGVDTIYF. The CDR3 DNA follows: TGTGCCAGCAGAACAGGGGTGGACACCATATATTTT. V and J are TRBV28 and TRBJ1-3; 7 bases agree with TRBD1. CDR3 length: 12 residues. CDR1 is MDHEN, CDR2 SYDVKM, per germline. V was clipped by 6 bases and J by 8 bases; unmatched bases: 4.

This rearrangement joins TRBV7-2 to TRBJ2-1; 13 nucleotides match TRBD2. The V segment lost 4 bases and the J segment 7 bases; nucleotides outside the gene matches: 4. The V gene's germline CDR1 is SGHTA and CDR2 FQGNSA. The CDR3 length is 15 residues. The CDR3 bases are TGTGCCAGCAGCTGGGGGGGACTAGCGGGGAATGAGCAGTTCTTC. Translated, it gives CASSWGGLAGNEQFF. Together with reference TRBV7-2 and TRBJ2-1, the CDR3 gives the full variable domain: GAGVSQSPSNKVTEKGKDVELRCDPISGHTALYWYRQSLGQGLEFLIYFQGNSAPDKSGLPSDRFSAERTGGSVSTLTIQRTQQEDSAVYLCASSWGGLAGNEQFFGPGTRLTVL.

This clonotype qualifies as medium-sized (0.01 to 0.1%). The gene calls are TRBV7-9 and TRBJ2-7; TRBD2 aligns across 11 bases. V shed 5 bases and J 3 bases; nucleotides not matched to a gene: 9. Per the germline V gene, CDR1 is SEHNR and CDR2 is FQNEAQ (reference sequence). CDR3 length: 16 amino acids. The CDR3 nucleotides read TGTGCCAGCAGCCAGACTAGCGGGAACGTTCTCTACGAGCAGTACTTC. It translates to CASSQTSGNVLYEQYF.

This clonotype occurred a few times. The chain couples TRBV2 to TRBJ1-3; no clear D gene. Trimming took off 8 bases at V and 0 bases at J, with 8 bases between the two ends. The CDR3 covers 13 residues. In germline, CDR1 is SNHLY, CDR2 FYNNEI. CDR3 loop: CASEPYSGNTIYF. In nucleotides, the CDR3 is TGTGCCAGCGAACCGTACTCTGGAAACACCATATATTTT.

This chain joins TRBV7-3 and TRBJ2-4; D possibly corresponds to TRBD1 (5 bases). Gene TRBJ2-1 matches the end of the DNA better, so the J call may be wrong. CDR3 length equals 13 residues. Germline CDR1 reads SGHTA; CDR2 reads FQGTGA. As DNA, the CDR3 is TGTGCCAGCAGCTTATCATTTCAGGGTGAGCAGTTCTTC. Its protein is CASSLSFQGEQFF.

This clonotype was counted ten times or more. The J gene is TRBJ2-5, the V gene TRBV18; possibly TRBD2 for D (5 bases). This CDR3 has 13 amino acids. Germline values: CDR1 KGHSH, CDR2 LQKENI. The V end lost 3 bases, the J end lost 3 bases, and 8 bases lay between the germline ends. The CDR3 bases are TGTGCCAGCTCACCTCCCGGGGAAGAGACCCAGTACTTC. Encoded protein: CASSPPGEETQYF.

This clonotype occurred many times. CDR3 coding DNA: TGTGCCAGCAGTCAGTACAATGAGCAGTACTTC. Amino acid sequence: CASSQYNEQYF. The V call is TRBV11-2, the J call TRBJ2-7; D gene unclear. Germline V gene lookup returns CDR1 SGHAT and CDR2 FQNNGV. With 6 bases removed from V and 7 bases from J, the gap between germline ends came to 10 bases. The CDR3 loop spans 11 amino acids.

V is TRBV7-1 and J is TRBJ2-1; 8 bases align to TRBD1. TRBV7-1 is identified as an open reading frame with a role that is uncertain. This CDR3 comprises 13 residues. Trimming took 6 bases from V and 4 from J; bases not matched to a gene: 2. As DNA, the CDR3 is TGTGCCAGCAGACGACAGGGGTACAATGAGCAGTTCTTC. It specifies CASRRQGYNEQFF.

By proportion, this clonotype is large. The rearrangement joins TRBV28 to TRBJ2-6, with unresolved D. V was clipped by 5 bases and J by 2 bases, with 7 bases between them. The CDR3 consists of 14 residues. Looked up from germline, CDR1 is MDHEN and CDR2 is SYDVKM. Here the CDR3 DNA reads TGTGCCAGCAGTATAGTGGCTGGGGCCAACGTCCTGACTTTC. Its translation is CASSIVAGANVLTF.

This clonotype was found many times. J is TRBJ2-3 and V is TRBV7-2; a weak D match, TRBD2 (6 bases). The CDR3 contains 16 residues. CDR1 and CDR2 from the germline V gene are SGHTA and FQGNSA. Trimming took 3 bases from V and 0 from J, leaving 13 bases between them. CDR3 amino acids: CASSLAGRGSTDTQYF. The CDR3 DNA is TGTGCCAGCAGCTTGGCGGGGCGAGGTAGCACAGATACGCAGTATTTT.

The CDR3, as DNA: TGTGCCAGCAGCTTAGGGTGGCTAGCGGGAGGGCACAGGCATGAGCAGTTCTTC. It yields the protein CASSLGWLAGGHRHEQFF. The genes are TRBV7-9 and TRBJ2-1; 12 bases agree with TRBD2. The CDR3 has 18 residues. Unmatched junction bases numbered 12, after V lost 1 base and J lost 8 bases. Germline V gene data show CDR1 as SEHNR and CDR2 as FQNEAQ (reference sequence).

This clonotype was counted a single time. The chain recombines TRBV6-4 with TRBJ2-3, with 8 bases matching TRBD2. After removal of 0 bases from V and 4 bases from J, the junction contained 6 bases not matched to a gene. This CDR3 contains 16 residues. CDR1 MRHNA and CDR2 SNTAGT come from the germline V gene. The CDR3 is CASSDSDRGGPDTQYF. CDR3 bases: TGTGCCAGCAGTGACTCTGACCGGGGGGGCCCAGATACGCAGTATTTT.